This paragraph reports one TCR beta chain. Source study methods: Reference gene primer amplification gave nucleated cell count estimates. Some clones are missing from TCRdb's copy, which holds only in-frame ones; the method was immunoSEQ multiplex PCR. Clonal size and the V and J genes are those of that table, whereas D and trimming came from the DNA. The sample has tens of thousands of clones, 80% to 90% seen once; the top ten hold 2.1%. This specimen belongs to a study of blood T cell repertoires in COVID-19. Study-level background: Material from acute and convalescent COVID-19 was sourced from the United States, Italy and Spain.

Germline CDR1 reads MDHEN; CDR2 reads SYDVKM. The CDR3 has 15 residues. V was trimmed by 3 bases and J by 0 bases, leaving 8 bases between them. Sequenced input: peripheral blood. V is TRBV28 and J is TRBJ2-2; D possibly corresponds to TRBD1 (5 bases). The TCR sequence derives from a woman of 80 years or more with COVID-19, enrolled during active disease. CDR3 sequence: CASSFRTPNTGELFF. CDR3 bases: TGTGCCAGCAGTTTTAGGACACCGAACACCGGGGAGCTGTTTTTT.